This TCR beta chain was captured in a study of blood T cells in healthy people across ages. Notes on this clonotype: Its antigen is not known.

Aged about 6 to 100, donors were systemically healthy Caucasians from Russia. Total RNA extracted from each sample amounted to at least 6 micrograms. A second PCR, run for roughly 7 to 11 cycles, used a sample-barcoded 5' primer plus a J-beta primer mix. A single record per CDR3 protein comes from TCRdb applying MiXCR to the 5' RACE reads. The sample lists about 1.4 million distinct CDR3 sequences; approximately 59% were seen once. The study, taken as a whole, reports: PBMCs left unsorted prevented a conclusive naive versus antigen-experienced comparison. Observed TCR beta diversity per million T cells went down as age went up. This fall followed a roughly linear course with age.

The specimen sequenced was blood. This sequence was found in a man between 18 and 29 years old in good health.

The CDR3 protein is CASSQTSYVAGGQYF. The CDR3 DNA reads as TGTGCCAGCAGCCAGACTAGCTATGTCGCAGGAGGGCAGTATTTT. This chain links TRBV11-3 with TRBJ2-3; 7 bases are a match to TRBD2. Looked up from germline, CDR1 is SGHNT and CDR2 is YENEEA. This CDR3 comprises 15 residues. Unmatched junction bases numbered 16, after V lost 5 bases and J lost 11 bases.